This entry describes one TCR beta chain. Its specificity is unknown. These data come from a study of Ad26.COV2.S vaccination and SARS-CoV-2 variants. General study findings and limits: Responses of T cells in total may have been underestimated by the TCR breadth and depth analyses.

The CDR3 is 13 amino acids. Trimming removed 1 base from V and 5 bases from J, with 6 bases in between. Noted treatment: some 20 received Ad26.COV2.S at low or high dose, single or two shots; 5 received placebo; per-sample allocation not given. The investigators took samples on day 63 after the first vaccine or placebo injection. The protocol was immunoSEQ multiplex PCR, while the TCRdb copy is restricted to in-frame clones and leaves out a portion. The table lists some 290,000 clones, around four fifths of them singletons. This sample comprised peripheral blood, obtained in a trial of Ad26.COV2.S vaccine versus placebo. The chain couples TRBV12-3 or TRBV12-4 to TRBJ2-1; no clear D gene. The clonotype originates from a person aged 18-65 years who received the Ad26.COV2.S COVID-19 vaccine or a placebo. In nucleotides, the CDR3 is TGTGCCAGCAGTTTAGGGGTGAACAATGAGCAGTTCTTC. It specifies CASSLGVNNEQFF.